Following are 7 T cell receptor beta chains from one sample sequenced in a study of identical twins. Via MiXCR, TCRdb re-called the 5' RACE reads, giving one row per CDR3 protein. The sample lists 1,800,000 or so distinct CDR3 sequences; roughly 35% were seen once. Specimen: cord blood. All receptors derive from a newborn girl in good health.

This clonotype was observed a few times. This chain uses TRBV6-6 with TRBJ2-6; D is undetermined. V was pared by 7 bases and J by 0 bases, with 10 bases between. Germline CDR1 reads MNHNY; CDR2 reads SVGAGI (reference sequence). The CDR3 runs 15 residues. Here the CDR3 reads CASTTASSGANVLTF. The CDR3 nucleotides are TGTGCCAGCACAACCGCCAGCTCTGGGGCCAACGTCCTGACTTTC.

This rearrangement joins TRBV9 to TRBJ1-3; D not certain. Germline V gene lookup returns CDR1 SGDLS and CDR2 YYNGEE. The V gene lost 2 bases and the J gene lost 0 bases, with 15 bases spanning the gap. The CDR3 loop spans 17 amino acids. The CDR3 loop reads CASSVHGRIHSGNTIYF. The CDR3 coding sequence is TGTGCCAGCAGCGTGCATGGACGTATACACTCTGGAAACACCATATATTTT.

The sample holds a few counts of this clonotype. The chain has TRBV20-1 and TRBJ2-7, with TRBD1 matching 9 bases. There are 19 residues in the CDR3. V shed 2 bases, J shed 0 bases, and the junction held 17 bases outside the gene matches. Per germline, CDR1 DFQATT and CDR2 SNEGSKA (reference sequence). This CDR3 is CSARFPVGKPGQGSYEQYF. Written as DNA, the CDR3 is TGCAGTGCTAGATTCCCAGTGGGGAAACCGGGACAGGGCTCCTACGAGCAGTACTTC.

This chain joins TRBV5-1 and TRBJ2-1; no firm D call. V lost 0 bases to trimming and J lost 0 bases, with 7 bases between them. The CDR3 has 15 amino acids. Germline CDR1 is SGHRS and CDR2 is YFSETQ. CDR3 protein: CASSLEGISYNEQFF. The CDR3 region has the DNA TGCGCCAGCAGCTTGGAAGGCATCTCCTACAATGAGCAGTTCTTC.

The chain combines TRBV24-1 with TRBJ1-5; D might be TRBD1 (5 bases). The V end lost 0 bases, the J end lost 3 bases, and 11 bases lay between the germline ends. This CDR3 contains 16 residues. The V gene's germline CDR1 is KGHDR and CDR2 SFDVKD. The CDR3 DNA sequence: TGTGCCACCAGTGATTTGGACAGTGGGACCAATCAGCCCCAGCATTTT. The encoded protein is CATSDLDSGTNQPQHF.

V gene TRBV11-2 combines with J gene TRBJ2-5, with unresolved D. CDR3 size: 17 residues. Trimming took 5 bases from V and 11 from J, leaving 30 bases between them. Germline V gene sequence: CDR1 SGHAT, CDR2 FQNNGV. CDR3 in DNA: TGTGCCAGCAGCCCACTCCGGAGTAGCCTGGCGTACAATGAGCAGTACTTC. Protein sequence: CASSPLRSSLAYNEQYF.

In its sample, this clonotype was seen a few times. The rearrangement joins TRBV27 to TRBJ1-5; D not certain. V lost 1 base, J lost 3 bases, and 10 bases lay in between. CDR1 MNHEY and CDR2 SMNVEV come from the germline V gene (reference sequence). This CDR3 is built from 15 residues. CDR3 loop: CASSLFSQDNQPQHF. DNA for the CDR3: TGTGCCAGCAGTTTATTCAGCCAGGACAATCAGCCCCAGCATTTT.